In this sample, the clone carrying this T cell receptor (beta chain) turned up a few times. No antigen is known for it. The sample comes from a study of human T cells and chemical hapten exposure. As for the study in general: TCR yields differed between samples (mainly from small differences in pooled library volume).

TCRdb passed the RACE reads through MiXCR, listing each CDR3 protein once. The repertoire has over 85,000 distinct CDR3 sequences, approximately 10% of them found once; the top ten carry about 3.1%. Time point: healthy volunteer bleed at 2 weeks. The template was total RNA from unfractionated whole blood. Findings and caveats of the study: Once DPC sensitization occurred, TCRs above 1 in 1000 frequency showed no change.

In germline, CDR1 is GTSNPN, CDR2 SVGIG (reference sequence). The CDR3 runs to 11 residues. V lost 0 bases and J 4 bases, leaving 4 bases between the germline ends. Sequencing was carried out using whole blood. This sequence was found in a female donor in good health. Some clones in this sample may be carry-over from other donors' samples. The V gene is TRBV30, the J gene TRBJ2-7; D gene unclear. In DNA form, the CDR3 reads TGTGCCTGGAGTGTAACTTACGAGCAGTACTTC. Amino acid sequence: CAWSVTYEQYF. Full variable domain (rest looked up from reference TRBV30 and TRBJ2-7): SQTIHQWPATLVQPVGSPLSLECTVEGTSNPNLYWYRQAAGRGLQLLFYSVGIGQISSEVPQNLSASRPQDRQFILSSKKLLLSDSGFYLCAWSVTYEQYFGPGTRLTVT.